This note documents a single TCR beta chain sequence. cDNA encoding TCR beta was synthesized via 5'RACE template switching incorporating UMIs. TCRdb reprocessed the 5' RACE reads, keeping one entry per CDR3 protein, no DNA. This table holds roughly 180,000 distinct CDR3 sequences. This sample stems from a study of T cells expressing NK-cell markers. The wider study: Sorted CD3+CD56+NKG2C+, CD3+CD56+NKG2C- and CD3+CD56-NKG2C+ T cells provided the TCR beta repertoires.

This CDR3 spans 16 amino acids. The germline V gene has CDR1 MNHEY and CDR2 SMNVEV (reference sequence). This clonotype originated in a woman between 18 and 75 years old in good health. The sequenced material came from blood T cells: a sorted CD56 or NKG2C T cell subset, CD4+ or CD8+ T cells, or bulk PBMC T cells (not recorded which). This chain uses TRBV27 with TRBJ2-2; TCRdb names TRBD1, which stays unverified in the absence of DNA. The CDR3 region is CASSLAAGIGGGELFF.